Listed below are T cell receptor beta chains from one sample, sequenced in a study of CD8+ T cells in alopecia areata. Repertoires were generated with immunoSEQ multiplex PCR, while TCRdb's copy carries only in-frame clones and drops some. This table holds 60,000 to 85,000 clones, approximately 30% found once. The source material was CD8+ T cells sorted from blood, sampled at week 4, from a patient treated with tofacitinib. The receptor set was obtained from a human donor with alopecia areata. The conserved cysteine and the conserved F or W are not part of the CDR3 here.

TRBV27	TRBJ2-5	ASSWLADRQETQY
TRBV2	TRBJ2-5	ASEDRGPFETQY
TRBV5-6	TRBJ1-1	ASSLGVGTEAF
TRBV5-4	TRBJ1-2	ASSSEVGANYGYT
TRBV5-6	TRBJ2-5	ASSLGSWETQY
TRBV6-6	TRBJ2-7	ASRPRLAGAYEQY
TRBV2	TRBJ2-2	ASSETGSKITGELF
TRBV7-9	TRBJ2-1	ASSPPGQGRFNEQF
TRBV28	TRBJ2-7	ASSPASYEQY
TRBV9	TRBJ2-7	ASSPSSGSSYEQY
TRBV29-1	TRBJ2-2	SVGVSGRPGELF
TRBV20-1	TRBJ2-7	SARTLGEQY
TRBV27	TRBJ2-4	ASSLTGSGIAKNIQY
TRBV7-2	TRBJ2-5	ASSSTGTQETQY
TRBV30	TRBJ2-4	ACLRPGTSLAKNIQY
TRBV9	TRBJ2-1	ASSGTSATNEQF
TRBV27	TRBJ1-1	ASSHTENTEAF
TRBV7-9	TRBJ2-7	ASSPPTGNEQY
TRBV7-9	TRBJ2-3	ASSSSGDLTDTQY
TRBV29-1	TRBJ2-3	SVDPRAQGTDTQY
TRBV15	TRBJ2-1	ATSSGLAGGYNEQF
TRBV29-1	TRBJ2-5	SDLDGEETQY
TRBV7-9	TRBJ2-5	ASSDRAVETQY
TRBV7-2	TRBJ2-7	ASSQLALSSYEQY
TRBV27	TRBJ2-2	ASSITGTGELF
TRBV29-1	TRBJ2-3	SVDGIPRDRTDTQY
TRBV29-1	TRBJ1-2	SVGEQGFGYT
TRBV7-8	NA	ASSASTGGPYEQY
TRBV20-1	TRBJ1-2	SARPGHGYT
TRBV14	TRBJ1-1	ASSQGYGPSLAEAF
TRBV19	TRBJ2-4	ASGTGWVKNIQY
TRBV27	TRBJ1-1	ASCGGAEAF
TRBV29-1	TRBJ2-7	SAGQGDYEQY
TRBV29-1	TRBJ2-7	SATGQDYEQY
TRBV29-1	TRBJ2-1	SVEEGMTYNEQF
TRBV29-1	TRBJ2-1	SVDGQGAYNEQF
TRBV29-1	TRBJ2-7	SVPVGNEQY
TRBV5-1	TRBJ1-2	ASSLGGTGDYGYT
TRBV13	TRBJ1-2	ASSLGQGANGYT
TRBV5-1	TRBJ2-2	ASGYNTGELF
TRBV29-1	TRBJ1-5	SVGSVGNQPQH
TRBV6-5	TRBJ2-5	ASHVGPQETQY
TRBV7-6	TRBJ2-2	ASSLYPPGELF
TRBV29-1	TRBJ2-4	SVLLPRVGWADIQY
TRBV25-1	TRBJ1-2	ASSEWAGQDGYT
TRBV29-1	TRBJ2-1	SVGNGVNEQF
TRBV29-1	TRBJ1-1	SGLGQANTEAF
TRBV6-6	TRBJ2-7	ASSFNRVLVHEQY
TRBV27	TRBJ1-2	ASRSPQGEHGYT
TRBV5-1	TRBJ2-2	ASSYGLALAGELF
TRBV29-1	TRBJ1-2	SVENSLGQPLPNYGYT
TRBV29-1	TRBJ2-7	SVVVSYEQY
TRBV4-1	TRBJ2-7	ASSFRTSGSYEQY